The clone carrying this T cell receptor beta chain occurred many times. The data derive from a study of Graves' ophthalmopathy and Graves' hyperthyroidism. Aged 18 to 65, hyperthyroidism patients had been newly diagnosed, with under 2 months' duration. In this cohort, patients with other autoimmune diseases, uncontrolled infections, pregnancy or lactation were excluded. Amplification from RNA transcripts yielded the TCR beta CDR3 regions. Following a first-round RT-PCR that used HTBI primers, a second-round multiplex PCR was carried out. TCRdb reprocessed the multiplex PCR reads via MiXCR and lists one record per CDR3 protein. The data show a few hundred thousand distinct CDR3 sequences, under 40% seen once. With 5 bases removed from V and 2 bases from J, the gap between germline ends came to 15 bases. Germline V gene lookup returns CDR1 SGHNT and CDR2 YENEEA. CDR3 length equals 15 residues.

This TCR was recovered from an adult man with Graves' hyperthyroidism. This chain connects TRBV11-3 to TRBJ1-2, with D possibly being TRBD1 (6 bases). Specimen: peripheral blood or thyroid tissue (not recorded which). The CDR3, as DNA: TGTGCCAGCAGCCCCATCAGGGGTTGGAACTATGGCTACACCTTC. It codes for CASSPIRGWNYGYTF.